The present T cell receptor (beta chain) was sequenced within a study of cytomegalovirus exposure and HLA in healthy donors. Points from the study as a whole: A reported reduction in N-insertions relative to the roughly 710-donor mean was seen in an Asian-associated ancestry cluster in a later analysis.

A remark on this clone: The antigen is not known.

This PCR relied on a set of 60 Vbeta primers and 13 Jbeta primers. Libraries were prepared by immunoSEQ multiplex PCR; TCRdb keeps only in-frame clonotypes and omits some of them. Among some 130,000 clones listed, around three quarters were seen once. CDR1 and CDR2 from the germline V gene are LNHDA and SQIVND (reference sequence). The CDR3 spans 13 residues. Trimming stripped 6 bases from V and 7 bases from J, with 13 bases between. The sequenced material came from PBMCs. The source of this sequence is a man aged 40-50 years in good health and CMV-seropositive. V and J are TRBV19 and TRBJ2-1; D gene uncertain. The CDR3 bases are TGTGCCAGTAGCAGGTTCCAAGTTAATGAGCAGTTCTTC. It encodes CASSRFQVNEQFF.